This T cell receptor beta chain was recovered during a study of cytomegalovirus exposure and HLA in healthy donors. Across the whole study: Of around 400 genotyped donors, roughly 81% grouped in the Caucasian-associated ancestry cluster. Study-level points and caveats: In vitro experiments confirmed that a few CMV-associated chains were specific for CMV antigens. Among the most significant clusters, several appeared linked to common viral pathogens in a later analysis. It is likely that the observed cluster of highly shared sequence variants was a sequencing artifact.

This clone was seen a handful of times. The antigen remains unidentified. Germline CDR1 and CDR2: MNHEY and SMNVEV (reference sequence). The V gene lost 3 bases and the J gene lost 2 bases, with 10 bases spanning the gap. The CDR3 length is 14 residues. Primers: 60 Vbeta forward and 13 Jbeta reverse. TCRdb keeps only in-frame clones here, not all; method: immunoSEQ multiplex PCR. This sample has about 130,000 clones, with roughly 84% found just once. The rearrangement joins TRBV27 to TRBJ2-5, with no clear D. The clonotype was recovered from a woman in her late teens or twenties in good health and CMV-seropositive. The sample was PBMCs. The CDR3 sequence: CASSFPTEQETQYF. For the CDR3, the DNA is TGTGCCAGCAGTTTCCCCACGGAGCAAGAGACCCAGTACTTC.